This T cell receptor beta chain was recorded in a study of cytomegalovirus exposure and HLA in healthy donors. Both 60 Vbeta primers and 13 Jbeta primers went into the PCR. The method was immunoSEQ multiplex PCR; TCRdb's version includes in-frame clones alone and lacks a portion of them. The table for this sample gives around 200,000 clones. This CDR3 has 17 residues. Germline CDR1 MGHRA, CDR2 YSYEKL. Sequencing was carried out using PBMCs. V and J are TRBV4-1 and TRBJ2-5; D is undetermined. TRBJ2-7 matches the DNA end more closely, so the J call is doubtful. The receptor comes from a girl aged 2-10 years in good health and CMV-seropositive. CDR3 region: CASSQDVGGQTDYEQYF. In DNA, the CDR3 is TGCGCCAGCAGCCAAGATGTGGGCGGCCAGACTGACTACGAGCAGTACTTC.